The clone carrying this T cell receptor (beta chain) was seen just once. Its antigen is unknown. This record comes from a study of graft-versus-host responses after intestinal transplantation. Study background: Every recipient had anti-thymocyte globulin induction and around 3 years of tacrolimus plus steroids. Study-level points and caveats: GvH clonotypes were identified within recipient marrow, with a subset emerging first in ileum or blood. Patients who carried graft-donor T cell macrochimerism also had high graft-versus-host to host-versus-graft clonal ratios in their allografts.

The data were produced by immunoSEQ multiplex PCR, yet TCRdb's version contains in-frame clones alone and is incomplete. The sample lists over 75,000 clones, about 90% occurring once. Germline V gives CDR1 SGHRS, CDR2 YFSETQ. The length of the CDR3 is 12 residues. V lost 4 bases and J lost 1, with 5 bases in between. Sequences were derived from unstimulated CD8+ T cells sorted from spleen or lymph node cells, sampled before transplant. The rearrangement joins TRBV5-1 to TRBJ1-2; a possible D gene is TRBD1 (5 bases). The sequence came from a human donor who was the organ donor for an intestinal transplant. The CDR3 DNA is TGCGCCAGCAGCAGGGGTAACTATGGCTACACCTTC. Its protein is CASSRGNYGYTF.